One sample yielded the 30 T cell receptor beta chains listed below, sequenced in a study of cytomegalovirus exposure and HLA in healthy donors. Use of 60 Vbeta and 13 Jbeta primers characterized the PCR. Libraries were prepared by immunoSEQ multiplex PCR; TCRdb keeps only in-frame clonotypes and omits some of them. The sample consists of under 150,000 clones, approximately 85% of them appearing once. Sequencing was performed on PBMCs. These receptors came from a woman aged 45-59 years in good health and CMV-seropositive.

The chain employs TRBV9 and TRBJ2-7; perhaps TRBD2 as D (5 bases). Deletions cut 4 bases from V and 0 bases from J, with 17 bases between. The germline V gene encodes CDR1 SGDLS and CDR2 YYNGEE. The CDR3 has 16 residues. The CDR3 bases are TGTGCCAGCAGCCCGAGGGATCTCCCGAGCTCCTACGAGCAGTACTTC. Its protein product is CASSPRDLPSSYEQYF.

This chain connects TRBV5-1 to TRBJ2-7; 10 nucleotides agree with TRBD1. Germline V lookup: CDR1 SGHRS, CDR2 YFSETQ. The junction had 3 bases not matched to a gene; V was cut back by 0 bases and J by 3 bases. This CDR3 spans 15 amino acids. The CDR3 bases are TGCGCCAGCAGCTTGGGGACAGGGGGTTTCTACGAGCAGTACTTC. Translating gives CASSLGTGGFYEQYF.

This clone showed up just a few times. The rearrangement joins TRBV13 to TRBJ2-3; tentative D call: TRBD2 (6 bases). Trimming pared 2 bases from V and 3 bases from J, leaving 18 bases between. CDR1 is PRHDT, CDR2 FYEKMQ, per germline (reference sequence). The CDR3 spans 17 residues. The CDR3 DNA reads as TGTGCCAGCAGCTTAAACGCGGGGCAGCCAGGGACAGATACGCAGTATTTT. This encodes CASSLNAGQPGTDTQYF.

V and J are TRBV7-9 and TRBJ1-1; D is possibly TRBD1 (6 bases). The CDR3 runs to 14 residues. The germline gives CDR1 SEHNR, CDR2 FQNEAQ (reference sequence). V was trimmed by 6 bases and J by 4 bases, leaving 15 bases between them. The CDR3 loop is CASRRSGDITEAFF. The DNA of the CDR3 is TGTGCCAGCAGACGTTCAGGGGATATCACTGAAGCTTTCTTT.

The chain employs TRBV28 and TRBJ2-1; possible D gene TRBD2, 5 bases. Germline assignment: CDR1 MDHEN and CDR2 SYDVKM. V lost 6 bases and J 11 bases, leaving 14 bases between the germline ends. The CDR3 extends over 12 amino acids. The CDR3 DNA reads TGTGCCAGCAGGCCGGACTTTCCAAAGCAGTTCTTC. This sequence encodes CASRPDFPKQFF.

The chain has TRBV5-1 and TRBJ1-1; tentative D call: TRBD1 (5 bases). The CDR3 covers 12 residues. Germline CDR1 is SGHRS and CDR2 is YFSETQ. The germline V and J ends were trimmed by 4 bases and 5 bases, with 9 bases remaining between them. CDR3 sequence reads: CASSRGGTEAFF. The CDR3 nucleotides read TGCGCCAGCAGCCGGGGGGGGACTGAAGCTTTCTTT.

This chain connects TRBV7-2 to TRBJ1-1, with TRBD1 as a possible D gene (5 bases). The germline CDR1 and CDR2 sequences are SGHTA and FQGNSA. CDR3 size: 14 residues. Trimming removed 3 bases at V and 5 bases at J, with 13 bases between. The CDR3 spells CASSFAAGNTEAFF. The CDR3 DNA reads as TGTGCCAGCAGCTTTGCTGCAGGGAATACTGAAGCTTTCTTT.

This chain uses TRBV9 with TRBJ1-3, with 7 positions matching TRBD1. Germline loops: CDR1 SGDLS, CDR2 YYNGEE. V lost 2 bases to trimming and J lost 0 bases; unmatched junction nucleotides: 5. This CDR3 is 16 amino acids long. CDR3 sequence reads: CASSVAGTASGNTIYF. In DNA form, the CDR3 reads TGTGCCAGCAGCGTCGCCGGGACAGCCTCTGGAAACACCATATATTTT.

This clone was counted a few times. The J gene is TRBJ2-7, the V gene TRBV9; no clear D gene. V was trimmed by 0 bases and J by 5 bases, leaving 9 bases between them. The CDR3 spans 13 residues. Germline V lookup: CDR1 SGDLS, CDR2 YYNGEE. The CDR3 loop is CASSVGVSNEQYF. The CDR3 DNA follows: TGTGCCAGCAGCGTAGGTGTTAGCAACGAGCAGTACTTC.

In this sample, this clone turned up once. The chain is built from TRBV7-3 and TRBJ2-2, with D perhaps matching TRBD1 (5 bases). V gave up 2 bases and J gave up 0 bases, with 7 bases separating them. The CDR3 consists of 15 residues. Germline loops: CDR1 SGHTA, CDR2 FQGTGA. The CDR3 coding sequence is TGTGCCAGCAGCTTATCAGGGCCGAACACCGGGGAGCTGTTTTTT. Protein: CASSLSGPNTGELFF.

This sequence joins TRBV11-2 and TRBJ2-7; tentatively, D is TRBD2 (6 bases). Trimming took off 3 bases at V and 3 bases at J, with 15 bases between the two ends. Per germline, CDR1 SGHAT and CDR2 FQNNGV. The CDR3 spans 15 residues. In DNA form, the CDR3 reads TGTGCCAGCAGCTTTGGAGGGGAGGAGGGCTACGAGCAGTACTTC. Its protein product is CASSFGGEEGYEQYF.

This clone turned up a few times. The genes are TRBV5-1 and TRBJ1-5; 12 bases map to TRBD1. V dropped 4 bases and J dropped 8; count of bases not matched to a gene: 4. The CDR3 consists of 14 residues. Germline V gene data show CDR1 as SGHRS and CDR2 as YFSETQ. The CDR3 loop is CASSPGTGGEPQHF. The CDR3 bases are TGCGCCAGCAGCCCCGGGACAGGGGGCGAGCCCCAGCATTTT.

CDR3 DNA: TGTGCCAGCAGCCGACAACCGAGGGGGTCTTTCGATGAGCAGTTCTTC. Translating it yields CASSRQPRGSFDEQFF. The gene calls are TRBV7-2 and TRBJ2-1; TRBD1 is a possible D gene (6 bases). V was pared by 5 bases and J by 8 bases, with 22 bases between. The length of the CDR3 is 16 residues. Per the germline V gene, CDR1 is SGHTA and CDR2 is FQGNSA.

The V and J genes are TRBV5-6 and TRBJ1-1; 10 positions agree with TRBD1. Germline values: CDR1 SGHDT, CDR2 YYEEEE. The CDR3 has 16 amino acids. The V and J ends lost 3 bases and 0 bases, in that order; junction bases with no gene match: 5. The CDR3 spells CASSWGTGDMNTEAFF. The CDR3 DNA follows: TGTGCCAGCAGCTGGGGGACAGGGGACATGAACACTGAAGCTTTCTTT. The whole variable domain, filled in from reference TRBV5-6 and TRBJ1-1, reads DAGVTQSPTHLIKTRGQQVTLRCSPKSGHDTVSWYQQALGQGPQFIFQYYEEEERQRGNFPDRFSGHQFPNYSSELNVNALLLGDSALYLCASSWGTGDMNTEAFFGQGTRLTVV.

As concerns this clone: The junction does not match germline at one end; this may be a read error. The CDR3: CASSLLDAKNSQYF. DNA for the CDR3: TGTGCCAGCAGTTTACTGGATGCCAAAAACAGTCAGTACTTC. The chain is built from TRBV27 and TRBJ2-4; no clear D gene. This CDR3 contains 14 residues. Looked up from germline, CDR1 is MNHEY and CDR2 is SMNVEV (reference sequence).

This chain uses TRBV5-4 with TRBJ2-7; 13 bases are shared with TRBD2. Germline V gene lookup returns CDR1 SGHNT and CDR2 YYREEE (reference sequence). The CDR3 contains 15 residues. J was trimmed by 5 bases and V by 1 base; bases with no gene match: 3. The CDR3 is CASSLRTSGSDEQYF. Here the CDR3 DNA reads TGTGCCAGCAGCTTGCGGACTAGCGGGAGCGACGAGCAGTACTTC. The whole variable domain, remainder taken from reference TRBV5-4 and TRBJ2-7, is ETGVTQSPTHLIKTRGQQVTLRCSSQSGHNTVSWYQQALGQGPQFIFQYYREEENGRGNFPPRFSGLQFPNYSSELNVNALELDDSALYLCASSLRTSGSDEQYFGPGTRLTVT.

This rearrangement joins TRBV29-1 to TRBJ1-5; TRBD1 matches at 7 bases. CDR3 length: 14 amino acids. The trim removed 6 bases at V and 0 bases at J, leaving 5 bases unmatched. CDR1 is SQVTM and CDR2 is ANQGSEA in the germline V gene. CDR3 sequence reads: CSVGGQNSNQPQHF. In DNA, the CDR3 is TGCAGCGTGGGGGGACAGAATAGCAATCAGCCCCAGCATTTT. The full variable domain, in which reference TRBV29-1 and TRBJ1-5 provide the parts outside the CDR3, is SAVISQKPSRDICQRGTSLTIQCQVDSQVTMMFWYRQQPGQSLTLIATANQGSEATYESGFVIDKFPISRPNLTFSTLTVSNMSPEDSSIYLCSVGGQNSNQPQHFGDGTRLSIL.

The rearrangement uses TRBV29-1 and TRBJ1-2; 7 positions match TRBD1. The ends lost 7 bases at V and 2 bases at J; junction bases unmatched: 7. The CDR3 covers 13 residues. Germline V gene lookup returns CDR1 SQVTM and CDR2 ANQGSEA. CDR3 amino acids: CSATGARNYGYTF. Written as DNA, the CDR3 is TGCAGCGCAACAGGGGCTCGGAACTATGGCTACACCTTC.

The chain recombines TRBV6-1 with TRBJ2-7; D gene unclear. The CDR3 contains 10 residues. Germline CDR1 MNHNS, CDR2 SASEGT. The V and J ends lost 11 bases and 5 bases respectively, with 10 bases between them. CDR3 sequence reads: CAYTGHEQYF. CDR3 DNA: TGTGCCTATACGGGTCACGAGCAGTACTTC.

The gene calls are TRBV10-1 and TRBJ1-1; TRBD1 agrees at 7 bases. In germline, CDR1 is WNHNN, CDR2 SYGVQD (reference sequence). This CDR3 region has 14 residues. Losses at the gene ends were 3 bases for V and 12 bases for J; bases not matched to a gene: 13. CDR3 region: CASSDSRQGFVTFF. In DNA, the CDR3 is TGCGCCAGCAGTGACTCCCGACAGGGCTTCGTTACTTTCTTT.

The chain employs TRBV7-3 and TRBJ2-2; maybe TRBD2 (5 bases). Germline CDR1 SGHTA, CDR2 FQGTGA. The germline V and J ends were trimmed by 1 base and 0 bases, with 12 bases remaining between them. The CDR3 has 17 residues. CDR3 DNA: TGTGCCAGCAGCTTAAGCCCGGGGAACGCGAACACCGGGGAGCTGTTTTTT. Amino acids: CASSLSPGNANTGELFF.

The chain joins TRBV9 to TRBJ2-6, with TRBD1 matching 9 bases. This CDR3 is built from 19 residues. The germline CDR1 and CDR2 sequences are SGDLS and YYNGEE. V dropped 3 bases and J dropped 3; count of bases not matched to a gene: 13. CDR3 region: CASSGPGQGKGSGANVLTF. Here the CDR3 DNA reads TGTGCCAGCAGCGGACCGGGACAGGGAAAAGGTAGTGGGGCCAACGTCCTGACTTTC.

The chain has TRBV10-3 and TRBJ2-5; 12 nucleotides line up with TRBD2. The CDR3 sequence is 16 residues long. Germline V gives CDR1 ENHRY, CDR2 SYGVKD. V gave up 5 bases and J gave up 1 base; unmatched junction bases: 5. The CDR3: CAISSGTSGSQETQYF. DNA of the CDR3: TGTGCCATCAGTAGTGGGACTAGCGGGTCCCAAGAGACCCAGTACTTC.

This clone was seen only a few times. The chain links TRBV19 to TRBJ1-4, with D tentatively TRBD1 (5 bases). The CDR3 is 13 residues long. Per germline, CDR1 LNHDA and CDR2 SQIVND (reference sequence). The germline V and J ends were trimmed by 7 bases and 5 bases, with 11 bases remaining between them. DNA for the CDR3: TGTGCCAGTAATACTGCAGGGAATGAAAAACTGTTTTTT. Translating it yields CASNTAGNEKLFF.

V gene TRBV6-5 combines with J gene TRBJ2-3; tentatively, D is TRBD1 (5 bases). The CDR3 is 15 residues long. Looked up from germline, CDR1 is MNHEY and CDR2 is SVGAGI. Trimming took off 5 bases at V and 6 bases at J, with 18 bases between the two ends. For the CDR3, the DNA is TGTGCCAGCAGTCGTCCCGCCAGGGCCGAGGATACGCAGTATTTT. This encodes CASSRPARAEDTQYF.

The V and J genes are TRBV7-9 and TRBJ2-2; the match to TRBD2 covers 13 bases. The CDR3 extends over 16 amino acids. The junction had 2 bases not matched to a gene; V was cut back by 4 bases and J by 3 bases. CDR1 is SEHNR and CDR2 is FQNEAQ in the germline V gene (reference sequence). The CDR3 DNA is TGTGCCAGCAGCTCCGGACTAGCGGGGGACACCGGGGAGCTGTTTTTT. This translates into CASSSGLAGDTGELFF.

The chain links TRBV11-2 to TRBJ2-7; a possible D gene is TRBD1 (6 bases). The CDR3 is 15 residues long. Trimming took off 3 bases at V and 2 bases at J, with 14 bases between the two ends. Germline CDR1 reads SGHAT; CDR2 reads FQNNGV. The CDR3 DNA reads as TGTGCCAGCAGCTTTTACAGGGATAGGACCTACGAGCAGTACTTC. It is translated as CASSFYRDRTYEQYF.

There are a few counts of this clone. The chain joins TRBV25-1 to TRBJ1-4, with 10 positions matching TRBD1. Germline CDR1 is MGHDK and CDR2 is SYGVNS. The CDR3 spans 15 residues. V lost 4 bases to trimming and J lost 8 bases; unmatched junction nucleotides: 7. The CDR3 coding sequence is TGTGCCAGCAGTGTCCTTGGGACAGGGGAAGAAAAACTGTTTTTT. Its translation: CASSVLGTGEEKLFF.

The gene calls are TRBV7-3 and TRBJ2-3, with D possibly TRBD2 on 6 matching bases. V dropped 1 base and J dropped 6 bases, with 8 bases sitting between them. The germline gives CDR1 SGHTA, CDR2 FQGTGA. This CDR3 region has 13 residues. The chain's CDR3 is CASSLRGVDTQYF. The DNA for the CDR3 is TGTGCCAGCAGCTTAAGGGGGGTCGATACGCAGTATTTT. Filled out from reference TRBV7-3 and TRBJ2-3, the complete variable domain reads GAGVSQTPSNKVTEKGKYVELRCDPISGHTALYWYRQSLGQGPEFLIYFQGTGAADDSGLPNDRFFAVRPEGSVSTLKIQRTERGDSAVYLCASSLRGVDTQYFGPGTRLTVL.

This clone has more than one count but fewer than ten. This chain connects TRBV27 to TRBJ2-1, with TRBD2 matching over 9 bases. The germline V gene has CDR1 MNHEY and CDR2 SMNVEV (reference sequence). V was clipped by 0 bases and J by 5 bases; unmatched bases: 5. The CDR3 length is 16 residues. CDR3 residues: CASSLSLVAGDNEQFF. The CDR3 coding sequence is TGTGCCAGCAGTTTATCGTTGGTAGCGGGAGACAATGAGCAGTTCTTC.